The present entry profiles one TCR beta chain with its context. The antigen is not known. The sample comes from a study of shared clonotypes between healthy human individuals. On the study more broadly: Donors consisted of two women and a few men between 18 and 49.

This CDR3 is 14 amino acids long. CDR1 and CDR2 (germline): MRHNA, SNTAGT. Trimming cost V 5 bases and J 3 bases, with 12 bases left between them. Here immunoSEQ multiplex PCR was the method, and the copy in TCRdb shows in-frame clones only, minus some. The sample carries about 120,000 clones, more than 65% recorded once. Findings and caveats of the study: All-four-donor shared clonotypes had higher generation probabilities than non-shared clonotypes did. Compared with memory subsets, naive subsets generally had larger estimated richness.

The chain is built from TRBV6-4 and TRBJ2-3; D perhaps matches TRBD1 (5 bases). Sequencing was carried out using memory CD8+ T cells sorted from blood. Subset meaning: CD45RO+ cells pooled with CCR7-negative TemRA cells. The clonotype was recovered from a woman younger than 45 in good health. Here the CDR3 reads CASSPLGETDTQYF. CDR3 nucleotides: TGTGCCAGCAGTCCCCTAGGGGAAACAGATACGCAGTATTTT.